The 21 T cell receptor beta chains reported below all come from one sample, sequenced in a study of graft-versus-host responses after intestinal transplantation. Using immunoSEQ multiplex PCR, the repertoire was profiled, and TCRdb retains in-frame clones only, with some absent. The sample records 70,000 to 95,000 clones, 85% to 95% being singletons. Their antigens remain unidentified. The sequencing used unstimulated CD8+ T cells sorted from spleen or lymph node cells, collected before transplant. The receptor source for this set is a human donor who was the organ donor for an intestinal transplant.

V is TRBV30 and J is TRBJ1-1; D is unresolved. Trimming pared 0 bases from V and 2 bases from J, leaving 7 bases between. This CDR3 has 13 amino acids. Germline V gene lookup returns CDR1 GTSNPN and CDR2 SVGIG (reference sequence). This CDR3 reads CAWSVAKNTEAFF. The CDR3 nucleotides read TGTGCCTGGAGTGTTGCGAAAAACACTGAAGCTTTCTTT.

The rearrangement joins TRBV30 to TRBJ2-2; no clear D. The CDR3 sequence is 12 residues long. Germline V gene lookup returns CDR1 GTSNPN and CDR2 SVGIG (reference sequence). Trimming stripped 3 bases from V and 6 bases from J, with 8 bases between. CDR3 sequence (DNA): TGTGCCTGGAGCGCGTTCGCCGGGGAGCTGTTTTTT. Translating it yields CAWSAFAGELFF.

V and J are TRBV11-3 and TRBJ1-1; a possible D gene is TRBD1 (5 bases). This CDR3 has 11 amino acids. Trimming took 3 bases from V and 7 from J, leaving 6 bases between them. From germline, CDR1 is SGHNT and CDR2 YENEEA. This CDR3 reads CASSLGLEAFF. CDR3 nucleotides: TGTGCCAGCAGCTTGGGGCTTGAAGCTTTCTTT. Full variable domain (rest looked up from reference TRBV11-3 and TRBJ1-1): EAGVVQSPRYKIIEKKQPVAFWCNPISGHNTLYWYLQNLGQGPELLIRYENEEAVDDSQLPKDRFSAERLKGVDSTLKIQPAELGDSAVYLCASSLGLEAFFGQGTRLTVV.

In DNA, the CDR3 is TGTGCCAGCAGCCTCCTCCTAGCGGGGGGAAGCACAGATACGCAGTATTTT. This translates into CASSLLLAGGSTDTQYF. This chain uses TRBV7-2 with TRBJ2-3; 11 bases align to TRBD2. Germline V gene lookup returns CDR1 SGHTA and CDR2 FQGNSA. The CDR3 consists of 17 residues. Trimming at V came to 5 bases and at J to 0 bases, leaving 7 bases not matched to a gene.

The CDR3 spells CASSHLLKPDEQYF. The CDR3 bases are TGTGCCAGCAGCCACCTACTTAAACCGGACGAGCAGTACTTC. The rearrangement uses TRBV4-2 and TRBJ2-7; the D is unclear. The germline V and J ends were trimmed by 3 bases and 5 bases, with 14 bases remaining between them. Germline V gene lookup returns CDR1 LGHNA and CDR2 YNFKEQ. The CDR3 spans 14 residues.

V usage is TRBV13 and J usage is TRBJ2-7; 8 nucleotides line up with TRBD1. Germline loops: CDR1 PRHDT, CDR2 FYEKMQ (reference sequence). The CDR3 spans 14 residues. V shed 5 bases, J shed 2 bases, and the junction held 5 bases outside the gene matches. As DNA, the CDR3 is TGTGCCAGCAGCCATGGCAGGGGGCCCTACGAGCAGTACTTC. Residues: CASSHGRGPYEQYF. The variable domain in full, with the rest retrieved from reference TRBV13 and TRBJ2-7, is AAGVIQSPRHLIKEKRETATLKCYPIPRHDTVYWYQQGPGQDPQFLISFYEKMQSDKGSIPDRFSAQQFSDYHSELNMSSLELGDSALYFCASSHGRGPYEQYFGPGTRLTVT.

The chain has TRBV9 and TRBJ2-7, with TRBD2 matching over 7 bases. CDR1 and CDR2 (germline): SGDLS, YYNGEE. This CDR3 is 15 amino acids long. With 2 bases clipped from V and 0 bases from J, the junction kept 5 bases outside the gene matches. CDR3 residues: CASSVSGGASYEQYF. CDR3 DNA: TGTGCCAGCAGCGTTTCGGGAGGCGCCTCCTACGAGCAGTACTTC.

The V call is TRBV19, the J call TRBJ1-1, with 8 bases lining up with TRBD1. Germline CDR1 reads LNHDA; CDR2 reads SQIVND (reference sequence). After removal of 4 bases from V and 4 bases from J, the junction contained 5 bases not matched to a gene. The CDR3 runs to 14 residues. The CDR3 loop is CASSTRQGSTEAFF. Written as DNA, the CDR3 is TGTGCCAGTAGTACCCGACAGGGGAGCACTGAAGCTTTCTTT. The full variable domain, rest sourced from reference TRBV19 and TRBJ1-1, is DGGITQSPKYLFRKEGQNVTLSCEQNLNHDAMYWYRQDPGQGLRLIYYSQIVNDFQKGDIAEGYSVSREKKESFPLTVTSAQKNPTAFYLCASSTRQGSTEAFFGQGTRLTVV.

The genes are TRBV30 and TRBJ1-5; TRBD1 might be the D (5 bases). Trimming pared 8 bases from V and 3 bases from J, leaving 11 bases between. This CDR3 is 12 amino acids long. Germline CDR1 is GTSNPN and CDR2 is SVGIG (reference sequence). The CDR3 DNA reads TGTGCCGGGGGGTTTGCCAATCAGCCCCAGCATTTT. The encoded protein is CAGGFANQPQHF.

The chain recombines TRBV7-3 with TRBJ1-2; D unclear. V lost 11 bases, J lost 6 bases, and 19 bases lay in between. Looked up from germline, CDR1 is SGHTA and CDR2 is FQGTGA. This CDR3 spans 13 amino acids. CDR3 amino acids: CAHQGKSGNGYTF. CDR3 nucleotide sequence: TGTGCCCACCAAGGGAAATCGGGAAATGGCTACACCTTC.

CDR3 nucleotide sequence: TGCGCCAGCAGCCAAGATCTTGCGGGACCCTACACCGGGGAGCTGTTTTTT. Encoded protein: CASSQDLAGPYTGELFF. This chain connects TRBV4-1 to TRBJ2-2; D possibly corresponds to TRBD2 (6 bases). The CDR3 has 17 amino acids. With 0 bases removed from V and 3 bases from J, the gap between germline ends came to 14 bases. Looked up from germline, CDR1 is MGHRA and CDR2 is YSYEKL.

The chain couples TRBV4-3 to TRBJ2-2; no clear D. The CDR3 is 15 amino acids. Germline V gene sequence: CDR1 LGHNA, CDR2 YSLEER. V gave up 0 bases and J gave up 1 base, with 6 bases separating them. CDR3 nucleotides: TGCGCCAGCAGCCAAGATTGGAGGAACACCGGGGAGCTGTTTTTT. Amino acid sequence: CASSQDWRNTGELFF.

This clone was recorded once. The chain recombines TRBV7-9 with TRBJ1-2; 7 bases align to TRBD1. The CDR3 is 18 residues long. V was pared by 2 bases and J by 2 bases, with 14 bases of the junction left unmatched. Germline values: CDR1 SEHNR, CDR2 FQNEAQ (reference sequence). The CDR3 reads CASSLILGRTGVNYGYTF. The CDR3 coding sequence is TGTGCCAGCAGCTTAATTCTCGGACGGACAGGTGTCAACTATGGCTACACCTTC.

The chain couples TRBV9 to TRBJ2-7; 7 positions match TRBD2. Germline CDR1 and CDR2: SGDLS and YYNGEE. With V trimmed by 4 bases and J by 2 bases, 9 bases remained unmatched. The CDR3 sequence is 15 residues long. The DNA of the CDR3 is TGTGCCAGCAGCCCGGCCAGTAGCGGGCCCTACGAGCAGTACTTC. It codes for CASSPASSGPYEQYF.

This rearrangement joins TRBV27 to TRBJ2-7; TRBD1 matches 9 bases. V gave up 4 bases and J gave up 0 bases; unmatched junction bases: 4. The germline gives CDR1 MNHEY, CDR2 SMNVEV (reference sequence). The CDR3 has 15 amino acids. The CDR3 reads CASSWGQGVSYEQYF. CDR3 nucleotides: TGTGCCAGCAGTTGGGGACAGGGTGTCTCCTACGAGCAGTACTTC.

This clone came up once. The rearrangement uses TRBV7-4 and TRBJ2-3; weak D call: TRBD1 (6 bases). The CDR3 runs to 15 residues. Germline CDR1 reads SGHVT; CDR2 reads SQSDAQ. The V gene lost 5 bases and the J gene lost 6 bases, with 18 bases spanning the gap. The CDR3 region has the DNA TGTGCCAGCAGCCCGCATCACAGGGTTAGGGATACGCAGTATTTT. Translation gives CASSPHHRVRDTQYF.

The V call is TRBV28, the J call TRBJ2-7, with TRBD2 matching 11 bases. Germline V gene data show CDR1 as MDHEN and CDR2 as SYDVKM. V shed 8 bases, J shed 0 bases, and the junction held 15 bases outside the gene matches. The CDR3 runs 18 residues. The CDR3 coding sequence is TGTGCCAGCGTCCGCGGGACTAGCGGATCATTAAGCTCCTACGAGCAGTACTTC. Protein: CASVRGTSGSLSSYEQYF.

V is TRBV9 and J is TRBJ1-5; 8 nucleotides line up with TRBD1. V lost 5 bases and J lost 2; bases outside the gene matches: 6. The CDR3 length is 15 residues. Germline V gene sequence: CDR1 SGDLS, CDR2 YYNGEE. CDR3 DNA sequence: TGTGCCAGCAGTGCCGGACAGGGCCGCAATCAGCCCCAGCATTTT. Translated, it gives CASSAGQGRNQPQHF.

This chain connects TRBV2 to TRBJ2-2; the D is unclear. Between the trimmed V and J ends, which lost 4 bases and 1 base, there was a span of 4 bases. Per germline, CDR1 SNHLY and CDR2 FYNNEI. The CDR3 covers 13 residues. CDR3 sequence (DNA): TGTGCCAGCAGTGGCGGGAACACCGGGGAGCTGTTTTTT. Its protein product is CASSGGNTGELFF.

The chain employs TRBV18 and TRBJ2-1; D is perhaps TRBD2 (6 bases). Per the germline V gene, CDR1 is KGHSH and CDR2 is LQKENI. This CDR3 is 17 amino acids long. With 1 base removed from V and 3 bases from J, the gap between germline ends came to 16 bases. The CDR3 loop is CASSPRKSAGIYNEQFF. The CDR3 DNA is TGTGCCAGCTCACCACGGAAATCCGCGGGGATCTACAATGAGCAGTTCTTC.

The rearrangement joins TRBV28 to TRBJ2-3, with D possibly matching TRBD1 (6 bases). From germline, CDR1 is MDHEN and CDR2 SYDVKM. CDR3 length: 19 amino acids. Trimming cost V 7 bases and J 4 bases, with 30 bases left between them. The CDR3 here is CASIFRDKALWVHADTQYF. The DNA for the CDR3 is TGTGCCAGCATTTTCCGGGACAAGGCCCTGTGGGTTCATGCAGATACGCAGTATTTT.